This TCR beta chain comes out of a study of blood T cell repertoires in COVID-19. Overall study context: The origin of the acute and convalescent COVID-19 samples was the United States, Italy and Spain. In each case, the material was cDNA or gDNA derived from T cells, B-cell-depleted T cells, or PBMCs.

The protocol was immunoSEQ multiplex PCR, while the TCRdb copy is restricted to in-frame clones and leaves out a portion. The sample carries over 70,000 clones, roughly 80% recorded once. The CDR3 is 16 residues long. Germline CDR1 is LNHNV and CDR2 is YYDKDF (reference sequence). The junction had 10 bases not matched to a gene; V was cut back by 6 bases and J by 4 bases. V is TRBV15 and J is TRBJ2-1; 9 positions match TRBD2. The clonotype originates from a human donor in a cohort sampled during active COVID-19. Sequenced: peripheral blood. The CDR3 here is CATRGPSGTRYNEQFF. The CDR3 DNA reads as TGTGCCACCAGGGGGCCTAGCGGGACACGATACAATGAGCAGTTCTTC.